The entry below describes one T cell receptor beta chain. Libraries were prepared by immunoSEQ multiplex PCR; TCRdb keeps only in-frame clonotypes and omits some of them. Of over 70,000 clones listed, roughly 78% are singletons. From germline, CDR1 is MNHEY and CDR2 SVGEGT. Trimming at V came to 6 bases and at J to 5 bases, leaving 8 bases not matched to a gene. CDR3 length equals 16 residues. The data belong to a study of blood T cell repertoires in COVID-19. As for the study in general: There were acute and convalescent COVID-19 samples, and they came from the United States, Italy and Spain. T cells, B-cell-depleted T cells, or PBMCs provided the cDNA or gDNA that served as material.

Sequencing was carried out using peripheral blood. The V call is TRBV6-2 or TRBV6-3, the J call TRBJ2-2; 11 positions match TRBD1. The receptor was derived from a man aged 55 to 69 with acute or convalescent COVID-19. The CDR3 loop reads CASSPMGQGVTGELFF. In DNA form, the CDR3 reads TGTGCCAGCAGCCCCATGGGACAGGGGGTGACCGGGGAGCTGTTTTTT.